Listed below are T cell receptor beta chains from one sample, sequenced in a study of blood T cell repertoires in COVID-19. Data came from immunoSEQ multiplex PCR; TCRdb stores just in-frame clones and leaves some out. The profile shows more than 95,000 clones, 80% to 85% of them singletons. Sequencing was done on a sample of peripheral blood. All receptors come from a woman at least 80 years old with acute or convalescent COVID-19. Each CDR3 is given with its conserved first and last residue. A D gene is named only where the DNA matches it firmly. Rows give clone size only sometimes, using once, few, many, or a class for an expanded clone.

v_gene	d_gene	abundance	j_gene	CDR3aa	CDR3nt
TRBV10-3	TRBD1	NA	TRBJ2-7	CAINPTGLRGSEQYF	TGTGCCATCAATCCGACAGGGTTAAGAGGAAGCGAGCAGTACTTC
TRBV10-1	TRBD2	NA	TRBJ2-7	CASSSSGRYEQYF	TGCGCCAGCAGTTCTAGCGGGAGGTACGAGCAGTACTTC
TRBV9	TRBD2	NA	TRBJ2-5	CASSISGSRETQYF	TGTGCCAGCAGCATTAGCGGGAGTAGGGAGACCCAGTACTTC
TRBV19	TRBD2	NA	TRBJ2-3	CASSSISGRTDTQYF	TGTGCCAGTAGTAGCATTAGCGGGAGAACAGATACGCAGTATTTT
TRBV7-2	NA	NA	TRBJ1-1	CASSPNPGKNTEAFF	TGTGCCAGCAGCCCTAACCCAGGGAAGAACACTGAAGCTTTCTTT
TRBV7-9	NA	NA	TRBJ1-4	CASSLGSITNEKLFF	TGTGCCAGCAGCTTAGGGAGCATAACTAATGAAAAACTGTTTTTT
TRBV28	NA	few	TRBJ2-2	CASTRTAVTGELFF	TGTGCCAGCACTAGGACAGCGGTCACCGGGGAGCTGTTTTTT
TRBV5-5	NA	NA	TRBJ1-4	CASSSQGGESNEKLFF	TGTGCCAGCAGTTCACAGGGAGGGGAATCTAATGAAAAACTGTTTTTT
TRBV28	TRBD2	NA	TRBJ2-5	CASSFGQRGTSTQYF	TGTGCCAGCAGTTTCGGGCAGCGGGGCACCAGCACCCAGTACTTC
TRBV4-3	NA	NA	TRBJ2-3	CASSQGVGVTDTQYF	TGCGCCAGCAGCCAAGGGGTAGGGGTTACAGATACGCAGTATTTT
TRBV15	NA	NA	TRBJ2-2	CATSRRGGTGELFF	TGTGCCACCAGCAGGAGAGGGGGTACCGGGGAGCTGTTTTTT
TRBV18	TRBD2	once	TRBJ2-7	CASSPLPGSGSYEQYF	TGTGCCAGCTCACCACTCCCGGGGAGCGGGAGTTACGAGCAGTACTTC
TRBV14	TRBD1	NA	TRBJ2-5	CASSRGQLRETQYF	TGTGCCAGCAGCCGGGGACAGCTTCGAGAGACCCAGTACTTC
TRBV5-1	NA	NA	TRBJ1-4	CASSPATNEKLFF	TGCGCCAGCAGCCCTGCAACTAATGAAAAACTGTTTTTT
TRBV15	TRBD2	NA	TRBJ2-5	CATSRDHTSGQETQYF	TGTGCCACCAGCAGAGATCATACTAGCGGACAAGAGACCCAGTACTTC
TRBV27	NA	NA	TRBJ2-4	CASSSLAKNIQYF	TGTGCCAGCAGTTCACTAGCCAAAAACATTCAGTACTTC
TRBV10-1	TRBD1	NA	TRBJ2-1	CASRRDRDKGEQFF	TGCGCCAGCAGAAGGGACAGGGATAAAGGAGAGCAGTTCTTC
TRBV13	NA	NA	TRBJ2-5	CASSLFRKETQYF	TGTGCCAGCAGCTTGTTCAGAAAAGAGACCCAGTACTTC
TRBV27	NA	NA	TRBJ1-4	CASSRGDSNEKLFF	TGTGCCAGCAGTCGCGGCGACAGTAATGAAAAACTGTTTTTT
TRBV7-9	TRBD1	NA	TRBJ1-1	CASSFGQGSLAFF	TGTGCCAGCAGCTTTGGACAGGGGAGCCTCGCTTTCTTT
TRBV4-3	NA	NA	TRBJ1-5	CASSQDRDSNQPQHF	TGCGCCAGCAGCCAAGACAGGGATAGCAATCAGCCCCAGCATTTT
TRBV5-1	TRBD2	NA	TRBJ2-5	CASSISGAGLGTQYF	TGCGCCAGCAGTATTAGCGGGGCCGGCCTGGGGACCCAGTACTTC
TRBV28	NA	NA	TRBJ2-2	CASSFPTGTRNTGELFF	TGTGCCAGCAGTTTCCCCACCGGGACACGGAACACCGGGGAGCTGTTTTTT
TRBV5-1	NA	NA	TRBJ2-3	CASSLTESTDTQYF	TGCGCCAGCAGCTTAACGGAGAGCACAGATACGCAGTATTTT
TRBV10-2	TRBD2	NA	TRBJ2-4	CASSEASGASDLAKNIQYF	TGCGCCAGCAGTGAGGCTAGCGGGGCCAGTGATCTAGCCAAAAACATTCAGTACTTC
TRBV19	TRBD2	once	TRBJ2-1	CASSLYPTSGKDEQFF	TGTGCCAGTAGTCTCTATCCGACTAGCGGGAAGGATGAGCAGTTCTTC
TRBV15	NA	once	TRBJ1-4	CATSRALAGVEKLFF	TGTGCCACCAGCAGAGCTTTGGCAGGGGTCGAAAAACTGTTTTTT
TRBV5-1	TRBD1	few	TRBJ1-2	CASSQGTVYGYTF	TGCGCCAGCAGCCAAGGGACAGTCTATGGCTACACCTTC
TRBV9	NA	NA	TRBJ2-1	CASSPQLENEQFF	TGTGCCAGCAGCCCCCAACTAGAGAATGAGCAGTTCTTC
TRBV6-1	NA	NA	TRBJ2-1	CASSEPNLGQFF	TGTGCCAGCAGTGAACCTAATCTTGGGCAGTTCTTC
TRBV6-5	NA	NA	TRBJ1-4	CASRSAGVREKLFF	TGTGCCAGCAGATCTGCGGGGGTGAGAGAAAAACTGTTTTTT
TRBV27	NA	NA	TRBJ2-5	CASSFNEGTQYF	TGTGCCAGCAGTTTTAACGAGGGCACCCAGTACTTC
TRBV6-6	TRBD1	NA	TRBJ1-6	CASSYHRQGNSPLHF	TGTGCCAGCAGTTACCACCGACAGGGTAATTCACCCCTCCACTTT
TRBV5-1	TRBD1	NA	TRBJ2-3	CASSLGTGVSDTQYF	TGCGCCAGCAGCTTGGGGACAGGGGTCTCAGATACGCAGTATTTT
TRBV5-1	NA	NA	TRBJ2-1	CASSLGDSYNEQFF	TGCGCCAGCAGCTTGGGAGACTCCTACAATGAGCAGTTCTTC
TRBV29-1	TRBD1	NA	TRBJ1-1	CSVTGQTMNTEAFF	TGCAGCGTTACGGGACAGACCATGAACACTGAAGCTTTCTTT
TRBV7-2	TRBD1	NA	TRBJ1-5	CASSLMTGGGWQPQHF	TGTGCCAGCAGCTTGATGACAGGGGGCGGATGGCAGCCCCAGCATTTT
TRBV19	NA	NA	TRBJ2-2	CASQVQGTNTGELFF	TGTGCCAGCCAGGTTCAGGGGACGAACACCGGGGAGCTGTTTTTT
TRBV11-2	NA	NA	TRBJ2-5	CASSARLERETQYF	TGTGCCAGCAGCGCCCGACTAGAGCGGGAGACCCAGTACTTC
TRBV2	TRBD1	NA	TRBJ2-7	CASSSLRTGGEQYF	TGTGCCAGCAGTAGTCTTCGGACAGGGGGCGAGCAGTACTTC